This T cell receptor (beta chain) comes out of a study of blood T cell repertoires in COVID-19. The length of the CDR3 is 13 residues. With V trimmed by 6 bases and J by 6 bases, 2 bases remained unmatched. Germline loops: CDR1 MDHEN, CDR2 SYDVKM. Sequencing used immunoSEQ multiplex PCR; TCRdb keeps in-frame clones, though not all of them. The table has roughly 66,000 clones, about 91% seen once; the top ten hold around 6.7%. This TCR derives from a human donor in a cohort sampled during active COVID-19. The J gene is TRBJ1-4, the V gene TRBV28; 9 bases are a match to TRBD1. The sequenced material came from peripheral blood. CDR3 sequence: CASRTGGDEKLFF. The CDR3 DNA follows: TGTGCCAGCAGGACAGGGGGAGATGAAAAACTGTTTTTT.